A selection of T cell receptor beta chains follows, all from one sample in a study of T cells in Graves' hyperthyroidism and ophthalmopathy. TCRdb reanalysed the multiplex PCR reads using MiXCR and keeps one entry per CDR3 protein. Of roughly 420,000 distinct CDR3 sequences in the sample, 15% to 19% were seen once. Sequencing was carried out using blood. These receptors originate from a woman aged 18-35 years with Graves' hyperthyroidism. CDR3s include the opening cysteine and the closing phenylalanine or tryptophan. The order of the fields is CDR3 DNA, CDR3 protein, V gene, J gene, clone size, D gene. The D gene is left open where the match is weak. Clone size is stated in some rows and not others, as once, few, many or a class when expanded.

CDR3nt: TGCAGCGTTGCCCTTCCCAGGGCCCTTAGGGGCGGCACTGAAGCTTTCTTT; CDR3aa: CSVALPRALRGGTEAFF; v_gene: TRBV29-1; j_gene: TRBJ1-1; abundance: many; d_gene: NA
CDR3nt: TGTGCCAGCAGCCCAACTAGCGGGGGGGGAGGTACGCAGTATTTT; CDR3aa: CASSPTSGGGGTQYF; v_gene: TRBV7-3; j_gene: TRBJ2-3; abundance: few; d_gene: TRBD2
CDR3nt: TGTGCCAGCAGCTTTCAGGTTGACAGCTACAATGAGCAGTTCTTC; CDR3aa: CASSFQVDSYNEQFF; v_gene: TRBV5-6; j_gene: TRBJ2-1; abundance: many; d_gene: NA
CDR3nt: TGTGCCACCAGTGATTTTTCGATGCTGTTTTTT; CDR3aa: CATSDFSMLFF; v_gene: TRBV24-1; j_gene: TRBJ2-2; abundance: NA; d_gene: NA
CDR3nt: TGTGCCAGCAGCTTTAGCGGGACGGGGCAGTTCTTC; CDR3aa: CASSFSGTGQFF; v_gene: TRBV7-8; j_gene: TRBJ2-1; abundance: NA; d_gene: TRBD2
CDR3nt: TGTGCCAGCAGCCGAGACAGGGGGCCTTTCGAGCAGTACTTC; CDR3aa: CASSRDRGPFEQYF; v_gene: TRBV3-1; j_gene: TRBJ2-7; abundance: NA; d_gene: TRBD1
CDR3nt: TGTGCCAGCAGCGCGACAGGGGGTTACAATGAGCAGTTCTTC; CDR3aa: CASSATGGYNEQFF; v_gene: TRBV11-3; j_gene: TRBJ2-1; abundance: many; d_gene: TRBD1
CDR3nt: TGTGCCAGCAGCCAGACAGGGTTACGCACAGATACGCAGTATTTT; CDR3aa: CASSQTGLRTDTQYF; v_gene: TRBV7-2; j_gene: TRBJ2-3; abundance: many; d_gene: TRBD1
CDR3nt: TGTGCCAGCAGCTTAGGCGGGACCAATCAGCCCCAGCATTTT; CDR3aa: CASSLGGTNQPQHF; v_gene: TRBV11-2; j_gene: TRBJ1-5; abundance: many; d_gene: NA
CDR3nt: TGCAGCGTCGTGGACGGCTTCGCTTACGAGCAGTACTTC; CDR3aa: CSVVDGFAYEQYF; v_gene: TRBV29-1; j_gene: TRBJ2-7; abundance: many; d_gene: NA
CDR3nt: TGTGCCAGCATAGACAGTTACTCTGGAAACACCATATATTTT; CDR3aa: CASIDSYSGNTIYF; v_gene: TRBV28; j_gene: TRBJ1-3; abundance: many; d_gene: NA
CDR3nt: TGCGCCAGCAGGGCTAGCGGGAGTAAGGATACGCAGTATTTT; CDR3aa: CASRASGSKDTQYF; v_gene: TRBV10-1; j_gene: TRBJ2-3; abundance: few; d_gene: TRBD2